This TCR beta chain derives from a study of shared clonotypes between healthy human individuals. Study findings and constraints: Clonotypes shared by all four sorted-subset donors had higher generation probabilities than non-shared clonotypes.

A note on this clone: The antigen is not known.

Selected positively for CCR7 and CD45RO-negative, naive CD8 cells excluded terminally differentiated effector memory CD45RA+ cells. Donation came from healthy HIV-negative adults that had no recent acute infections or vaccinations. Replicate PCRs from sorted subsets contained around 190 ng DNA, which is some 32,000 T cell genomes. Libraries were prepared by immunoSEQ multiplex PCR; TCRdb keeps only in-frame clonotypes and omits some of them. This sample has around 2,000,000 clones, with about 92% found just once. The sample was naive CD8+ T cells from PBMCs. The clonotype comes from a young man in good health. Some clones in this sample may be carry-over from other donors' samples.

CDR3 amino acids: CASSLGLAGPNEQFF. The CDR3 coding sequence is TGCGCCAGCAGCCTTGGACTAGCGGGCCCCAATGAGCAGTTCTTC. The chain combines TRBV5-1 with TRBJ2-1, with 11 bases aligning to TRBD2. The V and J ends lost 4 bases and 6 bases, in that order; junction bases with no gene match: 6. This CDR3 is 15 amino acids long. Germline-derived CDR1 and CDR2 are SGHRS and YFSETQ.